Below, 21 T cell receptor beta chains from the same sample are listed, as sequenced in a study of blood T cell repertoires in COVID-19. The repertoire was sequenced with immunoSEQ multiplex PCR; TCRdb's copy has only in-frame clones and lacks some. The top ten hold 4% to 5% of the sample, which has some 150,000 clones, around 79% seen once. Sequences were obtained from peripheral blood. These receptors were obtained from a woman aged 70 to 79 with COVID-19, enrolled during active disease.

The chain has TRBV7-8 and TRBJ1-1; possible D gene TRBD1, 5 bases. V was clipped by 4 bases and J by 2 bases, with 11 bases between them. This CDR3 has 14 amino acids. From germline, CDR1 is SGHVS and CDR2 FQNEAQ. The CDR3 region is CASSYRTGNTEAFF. The CDR3 DNA sequence: TGTGCCAGCAGCTATCGTACAGGAAACACTGAAGCTTTCTTT.

This clone appeared once. The gene calls are TRBV21-1 and TRBJ1-1. TRBV21-1 is designated a pseudogene. This CDR3 has 12 residues. The CDR3 DNA is TGTGCCAGCAGCAAACAGCGAACTGAAGCTTTCTTT. It specifies CASSKQRTEAFF.

DNA for the CDR3: TGTGCCAGCAGTTTAGGAGGGCAAAACATTCAGTACTTC. Its protein product is CASSLGGQNIQYF. The chain couples TRBV27 to TRBJ2-4; tentatively, D is TRBD2 (6 bases). Trimming shortened V by 2 bases and J by 5 bases, and 7 bases separated the two germline ends. Germline-derived CDR1 and CDR2 are MNHEY and SMNVEV (reference sequence). There are 13 residues in the CDR3.

V is TRBV5-6 and J is TRBJ2-2, with TRBD1 matching over 8 bases. Germline values: CDR1 SGHDT, CDR2 YYEEEE. Trimming took 3 bases from V and 6 from J; bases not matched to a gene: 7. The CDR3 is 15 amino acids. In nucleotides, the CDR3 is TGTGCCAGCAGCTACAGACAGGGGATGGCCGGGGAGCTGTTTTTT. Its translation: CASSYRQGMAGELFF.

This clone has only one observation. V and J are TRBV11-2 and TRBJ1-6; 8 nucleotides match TRBD1. The V segment lost 1 base and the J segment 9 bases; nucleotides outside the gene matches: 8. CDR3 length equals 16 residues. Germline CDR1 reads SGHAT; CDR2 reads FQNNGV. The CDR3 DNA is TGTGCCAGCAGCTTAGGGCAAGGACAGGGTAGTTCACCCCTCCACTTT. Amino acid sequence: CASSLGQGQGSSPLHF. Filled out from reference TRBV11-2 and TRBJ1-6, the complete variable domain reads EAGVAQSPRYKIIEKRQSVAFWCNPISGHATLYWYQQILGQGPKLLIQFQNNGVVDDSQLPKDRFSAERLKGVDSTLKIQPAKLEDSAVYLCASSLGQGQGSSPLHFGNGTRLTVT.

This clone showed up just a few times. The V call is TRBV5-1, the J call TRBJ2-1; TRBD1 might be the D (5 bases). The CDR3 spans 14 residues. The V end was cut by 0 bases, the J end by 5 bases, with 9 bases between. CDR1 and CDR2 from the germline V gene are SGHRS and YFSETQ. Here the CDR3 reads CASSLGSRDNEQFF. In DNA form, the CDR3 reads TGCGCCAGCAGCTTGGGGTCCAGGGACAATGAGCAGTTCTTC.

This clone was detected only once. The chain combines TRBV13 with TRBJ2-7, with 7 bases identical to TRBD1. This CDR3 contains 14 residues. The junction had 8 bases not matched to a gene; V was cut back by 5 bases and J by 4 bases. The germline CDR1 and CDR2 sequences are PRHDT and FYEKMQ (reference sequence). The CDR3 coding sequence is TGTGCCAGCAGCCCCGGGACAGACAAGTACGAGCAGTACTTC. It translates to CASSPGTDKYEQYF.

In this sample, this clone turned up a few times. The chain recombines TRBV5-4 with TRBJ2-3, with D possibly TRBD1 on 6 matching bases. Germline V gene data show CDR1 as SGHNT and CDR2 as YYREEE (reference sequence). V lost 1 base and J 6 bases, leaving 18 bases between the germline ends. The CDR3 is 16 amino acids. CDR3 coding DNA: TGTGCCAGCAGCTTGAAATCGGTTTCAGGGGTTGATACGCAGTATTTT. This translates into CASSLKSVSGVDTQYF. Complete variable domain (other parts from reference TRBV5-4 and TRBJ2-3): ETGVTQSPTHLIKTRGQQVTLRCSSQSGHNTVSWYQQALGQGPQFIFQYYREEENGRGNFPPRFSGLQFPNYSSELNVNALELDDSALYLCASSLKSVSGVDTQYFGPGTRLTVL.

The J gene is TRBJ1-1, the V gene TRBV19; 7 nucleotides line up with TRBD1. Germline assignment: CDR1 LNHDA and CDR2 SQIVND (reference sequence). After removal of 8 bases from V and 4 bases from J, the junction contained 4 bases not matched to a gene. The CDR3 covers 12 residues. DNA for the CDR3: TGTGCCAGTCAACAGGGGATCACTGAAGCTTTCTTT. Translation gives CASQQGITEAFF.

The chain is built from TRBV9 and TRBJ2-3, with TRBD1 identical over 8 bases. The CDR3 runs to 17 residues. CDR1 SGDLS and CDR2 YYNGEE come from the germline V gene. Trimming cost V 0 bases and J 0 bases; bases outside gene matches: 6. CDR3 coding DNA: TGTGCCAGCAGCGTAGCCCGGACAGGGACTAGCACAGATACGCAGTATTTT. Encoded protein: CASSVARTGTSTDTQYF.

The chain uses TRBV27 and TRBJ1-6; D not certain. Trimming cost V 7 bases and J 6 bases, with 10 bases left between them. Germline V gene lookup returns CDR1 MNHEY and CDR2 SMNVEV (reference sequence). The CDR3 covers 13 residues. CDR3 bases: TGTGCCAGCAAGGAGGCGGGTAATTCACCCCTCCACTTT. It translates to CASKEAGNSPLHF.

This clone has only one observation. This chain uses TRBV14 with TRBJ2-7, with TRBD1 matching over 7 bases. Trimming took 1 base from V and 5 from J; bases not matched to a gene: 8. The CDR3 has 15 amino acids. Looked up from germline, CDR1 is SGHDN and CDR2 is FVKESK. CDR3 sequence reads: CASSQVTTRGHEQYF. The CDR3 nucleotides are TGTGCCAGCAGCCAAGTTACGACAAGGGGGCACGAGCAGTACTTC.

This clone came up once. The chain couples TRBV10-3 to TRBJ1-4; 7 bases agree with TRBD1. V shed 0 bases, J shed 7 bases, and the junction held 8 bases outside the gene matches. This CDR3 is built from 16 residues. Germline CDR1 is ENHRY and CDR2 is SYGVKD. The CDR3 bases are TGTGCCATCAGTGAGTCGACGGGCAGGGGGGCTGAAAAACTGTTTTTT. Encoded protein: CAISESTGRGAEKLFF.

The chain has TRBV25-1 and TRBJ2-3; the match to TRBD1 covers 9 bases. J lost 0 bases, V lost 8 bases, and 3 bases had no gene match. Germline V gene data show CDR1 as MGHDK and CDR2 as SYGVNS. This CDR3 has 14 amino acids. The CDR3 spells CASGGTGSTDTQYF. CDR3 in DNA: TGTGCCAGCGGCGGGACAGGGAGCACAGATACGCAGTATTTT.

This clone was seen a single time. The gene calls are TRBV5-4 and TRBJ1-6; 9 bases line up with TRBD1. This CDR3 is built from 16 residues. Trimming took 0 bases from V and 7 from J; bases not matched to a gene: 5. The V gene's germline CDR1 is SGHNT and CDR2 YYREEE (reference sequence). This CDR3 reads CASSLGGQGINSPLHF. The CDR3 DNA reads as TGTGCCAGCAGCTTGGGTGGACAGGGGATAAATTCACCCCTCCACTTT.

The chain recombines TRBV11-1 with TRBJ2-3, with 9 bases lining up with TRBD2. V was clipped by 7 bases and J by 0 bases; unmatched bases: 5. The CDR3 sequence is 15 residues long. The germline V gene encodes CDR1 SGHAT and CDR2 FQDESV (reference sequence). CDR3 DNA sequence: TGTGCCAGCACTCCTCTAGCGGGGAGCACAGATACGCAGTATTTT. Translating it yields CASTPLAGSTDTQYF.

The sample holds a few counts of this clone. The chain joins TRBV30 to TRBJ1-4; possibly TRBD1 for D (5 bases). Looked up from germline, CDR1 is GTSNPN and CDR2 is SVGIG (reference sequence). V was clipped by 4 bases and J by 3 bases, with 36 bases between them. This CDR3 is 22 amino acids long. CDR3 residues: CAWTPGGRVGYRPPLANEKLFF. DNA for the CDR3: TGTGCCTGGACCCCGGGGGGGAGAGTCGGTTATCGTCCCCCGTTGGCTAATGAAAAACTGTTTTTT.

This rearrangement joins TRBV10-3 to TRBJ2-4; possible D gene TRBD1, 5 bases. The CDR3 runs to 18 residues. Trimming took 3 bases from V and 0 from J, leaving 18 bases between them. The germline V gene encodes CDR1 ENHRY and CDR2 SYGVKD. CDR3 protein: CAISDPLAGLGAKNIQYF. CDR3 DNA: TGTGCCATCAGTGATCCCCTGGCAGGGTTAGGAGCCAAAAACATTCAGTACTTC.

The gene calls are TRBV5-1 and TRBJ2-7, with 8 bases fitting TRBD1. The J segment lost 2 bases and the V segment lost 4 bases, leaving 5 bases of the junction unmatched. The CDR3 extends over 14 amino acids. The germline gives CDR1 SGHRS, CDR2 YFSETQ. Here the CDR3 reads CASSRDRTTYEQYF. For the CDR3, the DNA is TGCGCCAGCAGCCGGGACAGGACTACCTACGAGCAGTACTTC.

This clone has only a few counts. The chain is built from TRBV6-5 and TRBJ1-5; D is perhaps TRBD1 (6 bases). This CDR3 has 15 residues. Germline assignment: CDR1 MNHEY and CDR2 SVGAGI. V was pared by 6 bases and J by 2 bases, with 14 bases between. The CDR3 loop is CASRVGGGGNQPQHF. CDR3 nucleotide sequence: TGTGCCAGCAGGGTAGGGGGGGGCGGCAATCAGCCCCAGCATTTT.

V usage is TRBV5-4 and J usage is TRBJ2-7; 7 bases agree with TRBD2. The V gene's germline CDR1 is SGHNT and CDR2 YYREEE (reference sequence). The length of the CDR3 is 16 residues. Trimming at V came to 0 bases and at J to 4 bases, leaving 10 bases not matched to a gene. The CDR3 bases are TGTGCCAGCAGCTTGGGGGCGGGCGGGGGATCTTACGAGCAGTACTTC. Translating gives CASSLGAGGGSYEQYF.